A selection of T cell receptor beta chains follows, all from one sample in a study of OX40 agonist ivuxolimab in advanced cancers. The assay was immunoSEQ multiplex PCR, and TCRdb's table has in-frame clones only and misses some. Here the sample spans about 68,000 clones, 83% being singletons. Source: CD4+ or CD8+ T cells sorted from blood, taken in a trial of the OX40 agonist ivuxolimab. The receptors derive from an adult with an advanced solid tumor such as melanoma, head and neck, liver or kidney cancer. CDR3s include the opening cysteine and the closing phenylalanine or tryptophan. A D gene is named only where the DNA matches it firmly. Not all rows give a size; the values are once, few, many and, for expanded clones, a class.

j_call d_call v_call clone_size cdr3_nt cdr3_aa
TRBJ2-5 TRBD1 TRBV27 NA TGTGCCAGCAGTACCCAGGGGGCTGGTGTGAAGACCCAGTACTTC CASSTQGAGVKTQYF
TRBJ1-1 NA TRBV6-1 NA TGTGCCAGCACTCGGGACGCTGAAGCTTTCTTT CASTRDAEAFF
TRBJ2-7 TRBD2 TRBV7-2 NA TGTGCCAGCAGCTTAACTAGCGGGGAATACGAGCAGTACTTC CASSLTSGEYEQYF
TRBJ2-3 NA TRBV11-3 NA TGTGCCAGCTCCAGGCTGGGGTCGGGAGATACGCAGTATTTT CASSRLGSGDTQYF
TRBJ1-1 NA TRBV5-1 NA TGCGCCAGCAGCTTGGATACGGACACTGAAGCTTTCTTT CASSLDTDTEAFF
TRBJ1-2 NA TRBV19 NA TGTGCCAGTAACCCTCGGACCGCTTTTGACTATGGCTACACCTTC CASNPRTAFDYGYTF
TRBJ2-1 NA TRBV13 NA TGTGCCAGCAGCTTAGAGGGACTGGACAGACTATACAATGAGCAGTTCTTC CASSLEGLDRLYNEQFF
TRBJ2-5 TRBD1 TRBV30 NA TGTGCCTGGAGTGTAAGGGGGCTGCAAGAGACCCAGTACTTC CAWSVRGLQETQYF
TRBJ2-1 TRBD1 TRBV6-1 NA TGTGCCACCAAGGCCCAGGGACAGGTGTACAATGAGCAGTTCTTC CATKAQGQVYNEQFF
TRBJ2-5 NA TRBV5-1 NA TGCGCCAGCAGCCACGTGGGGACTCAAGAGACCCAGTACTTC CASSHVGTQETQYF
TRBJ1-2 NA TRBV5-1 NA TGCGCCAGCAGCGCGGACAGCACTGCTAACTATGGCTACACCTTC CASSADSTANYGYTF
TRBJ1-1 NA TRBV2 NA TGTGCCAGCAGCAGGGACGGGTCCACTGAAGCTTTCTTT CASSRDGSTEAFF
TRBJ2-6 NA TRBV5-4 NA TGTGCCAGCAGCCCAGACCGCTCTGGGGCCAACGTCCTGACTTTC CASSPDRSGANVLTF
TRBJ1-5 NA TRBV15 NA TGTGCCACCAGCAGAGATCCCCCCGGGACTTTGAGCAATCAGCCCCAGCATTTT CATSRDPPGTLSNQPQHF
TRBJ1-2 TRBD1 TRBV5-1 few TGCGCCAGCAGCCCCGGGACAGGGGGCGATGGCTACACCTTC CASSPGTGGDGYTF
TRBJ2-3 NA TRBV28 few TGTGCCAGCAGTTCCCTCTTAGGCCCCACAGATACGCAGTATTTT CASSSLLGPTDTQYF
TRBJ2-7 NA TRBV29-1 medium-sized TGCAGCGTTGGTCCAGGGGGAGGCGAGCAGTACTTC CSVGPGGGEQYF
TRBJ1-1 NA TRBV28 NA TGTGCCAGCAGTCAATTCACTATTGGGAGCACTGAAGCTTTCTTT CASSQFTIGSTEAFF
TRBJ2-1 NA TRBV9 NA TGTGCCAGCAGCACCCGACAGTCTGAGTCGATAAACAATGAGCAGTTCTTC CASSTRQSESINNEQFF
TRBJ1-2 NA TRBV6-5 NA TGTGCCAGCACTCAACAGGGACGGGGTAACTATGGCTACACCTTC CASTQQGRGNYGYTF
TRBJ2-1 TRBD2 TRBV28 NA TGTGCCAGCAGTTCGTCTAGCGGGGGGTCCTACAATGAGCAGTTCTTC CASSSSSGGSYNEQFF
TRBJ2-2 NA TRBV7-9 NA TGTGCCAGCAGCTCTTGGTACGGGGAGCTGTTTTTT CASSSWYGELFF
TRBJ1-5 TRBD1 TRBV5-1 NA TGCGCCAGCAGCTTAGGGCCAGGGGGTCCCAATCAGCCCCAGCATTTT CASSLGPGGPNQPQHF
TRBJ2-3 NA TRBV19 NA TGTGCCAGTAGTATAGCGAAGGGGCTGACAGATACGCAGTATTTT CASSIAKGLTDTQYF
TRBJ2-7 NA TRBV28 NA TGTGCCAGCAGTAGGACCGGTCCTGGGCGCAGTTGGTACTTC CASSRTGPGRSWYF
TRBJ2-2 NA TRBV14 NA TGTGCCAGCAGCCAAGATCGTCCCAGTTACACCGGGGAGCTGTTTTTT CASSQDRPSYTGELFF
TRBJ1-4 TRBD1 TRBV18 once TGTGCCAGCTCACCACCGGGACAGGGCTGGAAGGGAGAAAAACTGTTTTTT CASSPPGQGWKGEKLFF
TRBJ2-5 NA TRBV5-1 few TGCGCCAGCAGCACCTGGGGCAGGAACCAAGAGACCCAGTACTTC CASSTWGRNQETQYF
TRBJ2-1 NA TRBV5-1 NA TGCGCCAGCAGCTTGGTCGATGAGCAGTTCTTC CASSLVDEQFF
TRBJ1-2 NA TRBV6-5 NA TGTGCCAGCAGTTACCCGAGGGGTGATCATGGCTACACCTTC CASSYPRGDHGYTF
TRBJ1-4 NA TRBV11-3 NA TGTGCCAGCAGCCCAGGAGGGAATGAAAAACTGTTTTTT CASSPGGNEKLFF
TRBJ2-7 NA TRBV7-2 NA TGTGCCAGCAGCACCGGGAGCTACGAGCAGTACTTC CASSTGSYEQYF
TRBJ1-1 NA TRBV6-1 NA TGTGCCAGCAGTGTTTCGGGGGGGGGCACTGAAGCTTTCTTT CASSVSGGGTEAFF
TRBJ2-5 NA TRBV7-2 NA TGTGCCAGCAGCGCTCCCGGATCCCAGTACTTC CASSAPGSQYF
TRBJ2-5 NA TRBV28 NA TGTGCCAGCCTCCAGGGCGGGACCTACCAAGAGACCCAGTACTTC CASLQGGTYQETQYF
TRBJ1-6 NA TRBV27 NA TGTGCCAGCAGACAGGGCCCGCCCAATTCACCCCTCCACTTT CASRQGPPNSPLHF
TRBJ2-3 NA TRBV5-4 NA TGTGCCAGCAGCTTGGATGGCGGGCCAGATACGCAGTATTTT CASSLDGGPDTQYF
TRBJ2-2 NA TRBV6-5 NA TGTGCCAGCAGTTACCCTCAGGGGGGCGCGTCCGGGGAGCTGTTTTTT CASSYPQGGASGELFF
TRBJ1-5 NA TRBV6-5 NA TGTGCCAGCAGTTACGGCGGTCTAGATCAGCCCCAGCATTTT CASSYGGLDQPQHF